This T cell receptor (beta chain) stems from a study of post-analysis software for immune sequencing data. Whole-study findings and limits: Five or six TRBV segments (TRBV5-6, TRBV5-1 and TRBV20-1 among them) occurred more frequently in patients than in controls.

Unique molecular identifiers had been added to the TCR beta cDNA libraries. MiXCR, run by TCRdb on the PCR reads, gives a single entry per CDR3 protein. The data hold 350,000 to 500,000 distinct CDR3 sequences, with 35% to 45% observed a single time. The CDR3 contains 15 residues. CDR1 and CDR2 (germline): SGHRS, YFSETQ. V was shortened by 3 bases and J by 3 bases, with 13 bases between the two germline ends. This clonotype turned up a few times. The antigen remains undetermined. The rearrangement links TRBV5-1 to TRBJ1-5; maybe TRBD1 (6 bases). The source is a girl aged 2 to 10 with multiple sclerosis. The sample consisted of blood. CDR3 DNA sequence: TGCGCCAGCAGCTGGGGGGGGGCTGACAATCAGCCCCAGCATTTT. Translation gives CASSWGGADNQPQHF. Filled out from reference TRBV5-1 and TRBJ1-5, the complete variable domain reads KAGVTQTPRYLIKTRGQQVTLSCSPISGHRSVSWYQQTPGQGLQFLFEYFSETQRNKGNFPGRFSGRQFSNSRSEMNVSTLELGDSALYLCASSWGGADNQPQHFGDGTRLSIL.